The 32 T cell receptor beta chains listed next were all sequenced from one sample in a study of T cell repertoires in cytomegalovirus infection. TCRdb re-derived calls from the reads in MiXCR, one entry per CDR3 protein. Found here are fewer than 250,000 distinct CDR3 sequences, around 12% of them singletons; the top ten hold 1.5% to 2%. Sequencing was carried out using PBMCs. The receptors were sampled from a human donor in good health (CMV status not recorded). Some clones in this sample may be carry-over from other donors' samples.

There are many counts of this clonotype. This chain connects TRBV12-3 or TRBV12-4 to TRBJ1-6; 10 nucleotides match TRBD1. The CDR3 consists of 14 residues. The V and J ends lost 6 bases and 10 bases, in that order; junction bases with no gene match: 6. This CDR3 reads CASSRDRGESPLHF. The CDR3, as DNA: TGTGCCAGCAGCCGGGACAGGGGCGAATCACCCCTCCACTTT.

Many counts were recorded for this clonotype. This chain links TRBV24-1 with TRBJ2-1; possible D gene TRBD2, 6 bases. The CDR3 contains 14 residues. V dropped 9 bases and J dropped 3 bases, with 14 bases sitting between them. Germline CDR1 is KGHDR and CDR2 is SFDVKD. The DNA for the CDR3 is TGTGCCACCGTAGGGACTGGAGGCTACAATGAGCAGTTCTTC. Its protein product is CATVGTGGYNEQFF.

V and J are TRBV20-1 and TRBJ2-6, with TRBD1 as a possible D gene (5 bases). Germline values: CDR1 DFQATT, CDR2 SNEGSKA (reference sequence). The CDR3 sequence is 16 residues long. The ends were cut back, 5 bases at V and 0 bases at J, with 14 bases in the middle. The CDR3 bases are TGCAGTGCTCTTATCGGGCAGGGCTCTGGGGCCAACGTCCTGACTTTC. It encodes CSALIGQGSGANVLTF.

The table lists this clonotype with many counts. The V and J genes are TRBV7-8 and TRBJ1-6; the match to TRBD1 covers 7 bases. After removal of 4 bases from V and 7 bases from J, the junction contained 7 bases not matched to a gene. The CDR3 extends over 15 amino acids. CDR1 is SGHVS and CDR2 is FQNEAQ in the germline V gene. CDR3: CASSSGDRYNSPLHF. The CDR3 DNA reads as TGTGCCAGCAGCTCTGGGGACAGATACAATTCACCCCTCCACTTT.

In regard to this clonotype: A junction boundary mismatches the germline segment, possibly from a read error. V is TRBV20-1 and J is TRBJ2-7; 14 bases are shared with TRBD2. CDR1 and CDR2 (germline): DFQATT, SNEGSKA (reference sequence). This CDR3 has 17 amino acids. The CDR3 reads CSATPGLAGAGSCEQYF. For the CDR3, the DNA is TGCAGTGCTACTCCGGGACTAGCGGGAGCGGGCTCCTGCGAGCAGTACTTC.

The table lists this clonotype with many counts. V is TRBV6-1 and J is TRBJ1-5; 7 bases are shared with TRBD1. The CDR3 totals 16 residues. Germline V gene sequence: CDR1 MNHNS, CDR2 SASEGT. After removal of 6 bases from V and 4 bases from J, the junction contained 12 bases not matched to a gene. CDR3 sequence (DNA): TGTGCCAGCAGCCTGCTCGAAGGACAGGTTAATCAGCCCCAGCATTTT. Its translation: CASSLLEGQVNQPQHF.

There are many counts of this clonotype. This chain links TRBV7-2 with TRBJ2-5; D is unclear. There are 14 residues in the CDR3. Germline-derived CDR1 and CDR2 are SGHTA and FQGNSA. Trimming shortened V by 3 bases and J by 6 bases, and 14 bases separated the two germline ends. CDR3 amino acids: CASSLEIQEKTQYF. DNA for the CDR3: TGTGCCAGCAGCTTGGAGATCCAGGAGAAGACCCAGTACTTC.

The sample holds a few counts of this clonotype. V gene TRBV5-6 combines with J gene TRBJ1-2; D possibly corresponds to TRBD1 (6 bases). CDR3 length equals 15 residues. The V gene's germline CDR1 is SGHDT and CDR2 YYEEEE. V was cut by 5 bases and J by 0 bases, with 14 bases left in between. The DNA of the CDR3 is TGTGCCAGCAGTCGGGCGGGGGCTCCTAACTATGGCTACACCTTC. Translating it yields CASSRAGAPNYGYTF.

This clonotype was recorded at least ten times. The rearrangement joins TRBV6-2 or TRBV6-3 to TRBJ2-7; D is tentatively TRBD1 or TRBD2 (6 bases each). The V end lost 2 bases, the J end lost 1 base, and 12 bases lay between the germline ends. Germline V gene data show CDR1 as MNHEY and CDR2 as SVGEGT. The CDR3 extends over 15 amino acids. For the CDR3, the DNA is TGTGCCAGCAGTTACGGGGGGCAGATTTCCTACGAGCAGTACTTC. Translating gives CASSYGGQISYEQYF.

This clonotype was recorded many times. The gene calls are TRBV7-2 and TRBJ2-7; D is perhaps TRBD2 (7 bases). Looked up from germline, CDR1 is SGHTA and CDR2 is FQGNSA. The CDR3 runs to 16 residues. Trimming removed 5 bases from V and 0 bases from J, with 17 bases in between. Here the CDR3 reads CASSEGGGFSSYEQYF. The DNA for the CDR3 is TGTGCCAGCAGCGAAGGGGGGGGTTTTAGCTCCTACGAGCAGTACTTC.

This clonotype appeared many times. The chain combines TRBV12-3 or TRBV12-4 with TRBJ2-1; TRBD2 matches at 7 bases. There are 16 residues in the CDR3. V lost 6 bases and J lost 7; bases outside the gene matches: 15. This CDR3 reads CASSPSKWGGLNEQFF. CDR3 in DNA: TGTGCCAGCAGCCCGTCTAAGTGGGGGGGACTAAATGAGCAGTTCTTC.

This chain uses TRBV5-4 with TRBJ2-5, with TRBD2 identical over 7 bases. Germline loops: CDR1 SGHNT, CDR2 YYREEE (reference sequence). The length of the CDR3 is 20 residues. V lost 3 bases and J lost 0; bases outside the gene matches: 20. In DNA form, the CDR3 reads TGTGCCAGCAGCTCCCGATTGGGGGGGGGTGGGACGTCTTACCAAGAGACCCAGTACTTC. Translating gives CASSSRLGGGGTSYQETQYF.

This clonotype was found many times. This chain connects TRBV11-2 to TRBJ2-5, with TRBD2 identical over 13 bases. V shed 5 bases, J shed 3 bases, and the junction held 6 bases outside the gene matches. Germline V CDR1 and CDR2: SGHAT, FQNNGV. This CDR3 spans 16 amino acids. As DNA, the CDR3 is TGTGCCAGCAGCCTGCGGACTAGCGGGAGTGAAGAGACCCAGTACTTC. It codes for CASSLRTSGSEETQYF.

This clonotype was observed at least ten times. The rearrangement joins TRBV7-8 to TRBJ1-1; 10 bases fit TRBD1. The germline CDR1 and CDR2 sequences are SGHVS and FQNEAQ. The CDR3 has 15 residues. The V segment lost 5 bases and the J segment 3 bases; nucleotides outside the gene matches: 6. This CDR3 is CASSPRDRGDTEAFF. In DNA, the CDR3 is TGTGCCAGCAGCCCGAGGGACAGGGGCGACACTGAAGCTTTCTTT.

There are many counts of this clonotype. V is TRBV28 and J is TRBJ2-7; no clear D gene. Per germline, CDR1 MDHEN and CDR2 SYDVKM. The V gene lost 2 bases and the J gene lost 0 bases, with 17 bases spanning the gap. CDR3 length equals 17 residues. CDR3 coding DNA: TGTGCCAGCAGTTTAGAATATTTATCGGGCTACTCCTACGAGCAGTACTTC. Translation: CASSLEYLSGYSYEQYF.

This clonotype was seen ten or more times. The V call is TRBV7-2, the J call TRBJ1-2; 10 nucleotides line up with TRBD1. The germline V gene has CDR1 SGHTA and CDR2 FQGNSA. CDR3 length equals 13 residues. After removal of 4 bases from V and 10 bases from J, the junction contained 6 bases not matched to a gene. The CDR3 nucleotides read TGTGCCAGCAGCTCCGGGACAGGGGTTGTCTACACCTTC. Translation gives CASSSGTGVVYTF.

The CDR3 here is CSVENRGTGGRDEQFF. The CDR3 DNA reads TGCAGCGTTGAAAACCGGGGGACAGGGGGGAGAGATGAGCAGTTCTTC. The V call is TRBV29-1, the J call TRBJ2-1; TRBD1 matches at 11 bases. CDR3 length equals 16 residues. V shed 2 bases, J shed 8 bases, and the junction held 11 bases outside the gene matches. Germline V gene sequence: CDR1 SQVTM, CDR2 ANQGSEA.

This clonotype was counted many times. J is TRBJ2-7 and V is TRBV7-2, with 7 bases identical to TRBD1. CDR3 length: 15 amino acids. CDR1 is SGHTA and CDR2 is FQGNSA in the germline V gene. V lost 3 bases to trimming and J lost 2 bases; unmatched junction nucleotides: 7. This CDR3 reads CASSFHRGATYEQYF. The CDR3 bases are TGTGCCAGCAGCTTCCACAGGGGAGCCACCTACGAGCAGTACTTC.

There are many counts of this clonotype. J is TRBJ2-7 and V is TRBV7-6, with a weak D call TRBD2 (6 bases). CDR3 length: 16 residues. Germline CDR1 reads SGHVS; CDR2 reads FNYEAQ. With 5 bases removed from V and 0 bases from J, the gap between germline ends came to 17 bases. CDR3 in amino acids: CASSPSRAGSSYEQYF. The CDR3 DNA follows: TGTGCCAGCAGCCCATCGCGGGCGGGATCCTCCTACGAGCAGTACTTC.

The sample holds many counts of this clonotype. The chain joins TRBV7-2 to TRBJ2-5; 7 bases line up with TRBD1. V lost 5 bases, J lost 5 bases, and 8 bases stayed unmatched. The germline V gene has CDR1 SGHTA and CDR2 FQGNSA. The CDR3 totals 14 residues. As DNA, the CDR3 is TGTGCCAGCAGCGCCTCGGGACAGTATGAGACCCAGTACTTC. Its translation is CASSASGQYETQYF.

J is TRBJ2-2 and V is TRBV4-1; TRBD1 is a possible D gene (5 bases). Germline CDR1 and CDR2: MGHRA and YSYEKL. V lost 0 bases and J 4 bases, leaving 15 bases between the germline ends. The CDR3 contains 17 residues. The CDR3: CASSQDFGRVVTGELFF. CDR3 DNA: TGCGCCAGCAGCCAAGATTTTGGCAGGGTGGTCACCGGGGAGCTGTTTTTT.

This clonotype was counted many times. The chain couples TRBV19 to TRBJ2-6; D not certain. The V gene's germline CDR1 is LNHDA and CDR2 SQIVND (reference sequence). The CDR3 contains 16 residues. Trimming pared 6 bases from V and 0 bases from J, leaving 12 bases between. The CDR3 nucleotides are TGTGCCAGTAGCCAGGACGGAAGCTCTGGGGCCAACGTCCTGACTTTC. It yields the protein CASSQDGSSGANVLTF.

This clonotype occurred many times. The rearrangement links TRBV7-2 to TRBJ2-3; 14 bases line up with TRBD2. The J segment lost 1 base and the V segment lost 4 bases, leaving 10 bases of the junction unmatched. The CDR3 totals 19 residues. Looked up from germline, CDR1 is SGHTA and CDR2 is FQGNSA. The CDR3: CASSSTSGGADRGTDTQYF. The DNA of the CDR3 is TGTGCCAGCAGCTCGACTAGCGGGGGGGCCGATAGGGGCACAGATACGCAGTATTTT.

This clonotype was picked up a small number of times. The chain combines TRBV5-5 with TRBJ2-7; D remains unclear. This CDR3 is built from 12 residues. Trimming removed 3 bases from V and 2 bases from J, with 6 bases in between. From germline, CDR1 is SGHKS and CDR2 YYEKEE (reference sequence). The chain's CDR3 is CASSSLTYEQYF. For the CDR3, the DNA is TGTGCCAGCAGCTCACTGACCTACGAGCAGTACTTC. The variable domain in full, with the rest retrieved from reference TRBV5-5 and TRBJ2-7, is DAGVTQSPTHLIKTRGQQVTLRCSPISGHKSVSWYQQVLGQGPQFIFQYYEKEERGRGNFPDRFSARQFPNYSSELNVNALLLGDSALYLCASSSLTYEQYFGPGTRLTVT.

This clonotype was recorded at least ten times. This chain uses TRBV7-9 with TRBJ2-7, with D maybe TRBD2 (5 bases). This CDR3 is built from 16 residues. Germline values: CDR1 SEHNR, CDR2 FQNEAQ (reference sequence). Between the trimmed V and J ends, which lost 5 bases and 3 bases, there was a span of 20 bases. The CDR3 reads CASSPQRGSSFYEQYF. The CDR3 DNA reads TGTGCCAGCAGCCCCCAAAGAGGGAGTAGCTTCTACGAGCAGTACTTC.

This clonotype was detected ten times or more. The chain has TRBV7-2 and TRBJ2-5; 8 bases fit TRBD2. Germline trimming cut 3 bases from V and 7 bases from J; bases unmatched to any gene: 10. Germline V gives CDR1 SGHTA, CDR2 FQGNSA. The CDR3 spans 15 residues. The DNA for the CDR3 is TGTGCCAGCAGCTTCCGGACAGCGGGAGCAGTGACCCAGTACTTC. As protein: CASSFRTAGAVTQYF.

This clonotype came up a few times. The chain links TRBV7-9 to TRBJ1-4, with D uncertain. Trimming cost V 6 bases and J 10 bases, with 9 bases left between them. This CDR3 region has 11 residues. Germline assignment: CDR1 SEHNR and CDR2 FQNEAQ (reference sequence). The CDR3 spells CASSVKGKLFF. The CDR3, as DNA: TGTGCCAGCAGTGTCAAAGGAAAACTGTTTTTT.

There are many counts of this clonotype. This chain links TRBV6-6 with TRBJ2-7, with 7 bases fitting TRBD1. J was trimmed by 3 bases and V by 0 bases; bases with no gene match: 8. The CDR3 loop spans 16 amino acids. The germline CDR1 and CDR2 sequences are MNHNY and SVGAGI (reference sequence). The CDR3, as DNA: TGTGCCAGCAGTTACTCGAAGGGGGCGCATCGCTACGAGCAGTACTTC. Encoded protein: CASSYSKGAHRYEQYF.

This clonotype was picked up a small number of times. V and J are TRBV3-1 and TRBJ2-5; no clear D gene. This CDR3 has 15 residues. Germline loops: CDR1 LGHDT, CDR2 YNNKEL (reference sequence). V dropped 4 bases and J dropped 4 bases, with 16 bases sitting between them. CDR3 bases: TGTGCCAGCAGCCCGGTAGGGTCCTCTGGAGAGACCCAGTACTTC. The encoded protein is CASSPVGSSGETQYF.

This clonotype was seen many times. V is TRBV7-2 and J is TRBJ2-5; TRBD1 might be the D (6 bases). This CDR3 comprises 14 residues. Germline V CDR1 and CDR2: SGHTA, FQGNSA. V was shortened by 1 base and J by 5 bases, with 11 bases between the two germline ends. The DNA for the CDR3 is TGTGCCAGCAGCTTAGGCAGGGGTACGGAGACCCAGTACTTC. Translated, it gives CASSLGRGTETQYF.

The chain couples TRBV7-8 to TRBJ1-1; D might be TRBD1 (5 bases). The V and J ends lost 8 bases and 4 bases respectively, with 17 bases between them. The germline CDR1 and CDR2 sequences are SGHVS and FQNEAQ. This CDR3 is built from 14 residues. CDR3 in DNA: TGTGCCAGCGTGGTGGACGGGGGGTTCACTGAAGCTTTCTTT. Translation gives CASVVDGGFTEAFF.

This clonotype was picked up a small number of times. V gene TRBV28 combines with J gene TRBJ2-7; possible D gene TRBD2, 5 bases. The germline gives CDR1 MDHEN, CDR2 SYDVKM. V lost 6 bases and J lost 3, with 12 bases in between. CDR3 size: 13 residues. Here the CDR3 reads CASRLSGNYEQYF. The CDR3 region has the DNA TGTGCCAGCAGACTATCGGGGAACTACGAGCAGTACTTC.